This TCR beta chain came from a study of T cells in Graves' hyperthyroidism and ophthalmopathy. Findings and limits, study-wide: Blood samples included most of the expanded thyroid clonotypes exceeding 0.001.

This clonotype was detected ten times or more. The antigen remains undetermined. Germline V CDR1 and CDR2: SGHDT, YYEEEE. The V end was cut by 4 bases, the J end by 5 bases, with 11 bases between. The CDR3 length is 13 residues. Template material for amplifying TCR beta CDR3 regions consisted of RNA transcripts. The HTBI set primed first-round TCR CDR3 RT-PCR. TCRdb called the multiplex PCR reads again in MiXCR, with one record for every CDR3 protein. The table lists 650,000 to 750,000 distinct CDR3 sequences, around 13% of them singletons. The V and J genes are TRBV5-6 and TRBJ2-3, with D unresolved. This sequence was found in a woman between 18 and 29 years old with Graves' hyperthyroidism. What was sequenced was blood. The CDR3 DNA reads as TGTGCCAGCAGCCCTCGGGCCGGAGATACGCAGTATTTT. This codes for CASSPRAGDTQYF.